These 30 T cell receptor beta chains came from one sample sequenced in a study of long-term antiretroviral therapy in people with HIV. Researchers ran immunoSEQ v3.0 at survey level. The method was immunoSEQ multiplex PCR; TCRdb's version includes in-frame clones alone and lacks a portion of them. The top ten clones hold 20% to 25% of a sample with some 15,000 clones, around 90% of them seen once. This material consisted of unsorted PBMCs, taken 2.1 years after starting antiretroviral therapy. The receptors come from a woman aged 40 to 50 with HIV.

J is TRBJ1-2 and V is TRBV30, with TRBD1 as a possible D gene (6 bases). This CDR3 has 13 residues. CDR1 GTSNPN and CDR2 SVGIG come from the germline V gene (reference sequence). V was trimmed by 0 bases and J by 9 bases, leaving 14 bases between them. The CDR3 region is CAWSVQQGVRYTF. DNA for the CDR3: TGTGCCTGGAGTGTACAACAGGGAGTACGCTACACCTTC.

The rearrangement uses TRBV30 and TRBJ2-7; D is tentatively TRBD1 or TRBD2 (6 bases each). Germline assignment: CDR1 GTSNPN and CDR2 SVGIG (reference sequence). V dropped 5 bases and J dropped 6 bases, with 20 bases sitting between them. The CDR3 totals 14 residues. CDR3: CAWDRDGRGAEQYF. In nucleotides, the CDR3 is TGTGCCTGGGATCGGGACGGAAGGGGGGCCGAGCAGTACTTC.

The rearrangement links TRBV10-3 to TRBJ1-1, with D hard to call. Germline CDR1 and CDR2: ENHRY and SYGVKD. The V end was cut by 2 bases, the J end by 10 bases, with 8 bases between. CDR3 length: 11 residues. This CDR3 is CAISEGVGAFF. In DNA form, the CDR3 reads TGTGCCATCAGTGAGGGGGTGGGAGCTTTCTTT.

This clone was detected only once. The J gene is TRBJ2-7, the V gene TRBV4-3, with D unclear. CDR3 size: 16 residues. CDR1 and CDR2 from the germline V gene are LGHNA and YSLEER. Trimming took off 3 bases at V and 3 bases at J, with 18 bases between the two ends. CDR3 sequence: CASSQDFQESSYEQYF. CDR3 coding DNA: TGCGCCAGCAGCCAGGATTTTCAGGAATCTAGCTACGAGCAGTACTTC.

The CDR3 nucleotides are TGTGCCAGCAGTTACTCCCTTTGGGCTCCTTATGGCTACACCTTC. Its translation: CASSYSLWAPYGYTF. The chain is built from TRBV6-5 and TRBJ1-2; D unresolved. V was clipped by 0 bases and J by 5 bases, with 13 bases between them. The CDR3 contains 15 residues. CDR1 and CDR2 from the germline V gene are MNHEY and SVGAGI.

This clone showed up just once. This rearrangement joins TRBV2 to TRBJ1-5; D gene ambiguous. Trimming cost V 2 bases and J 2 bases, with 7 bases left between them. The CDR3 sequence is 14 residues long. CDR1 and CDR2 from the germline V gene are SNHLY and FYNNEI. This chain's CDR3 is CASSERSGNQPQHF. For the CDR3, the DNA is TGTGCCAGCAGTGAACGGTCAGGCAATCAGCCCCAGCATTTT. Using reference TRBV2 and TRBJ1-5 for the parts outside the CDR3, the full variable domain is EPEVTQTPSHQVTQMGQEVILRCVPISNHLYFYWYRQILGQKVEFLVSFYNNEISEKSEIFDDQFSVERPDGSNFTLKIRSTKLEDSAMYFCASSERSGNQPQHFGDGTRLSIL.

This sequence joins TRBV6-5 and TRBJ1-1; the match to TRBD1 covers 9 bases. V shed 5 bases, J shed 7 bases, and the junction held 5 bases outside the gene matches. The CDR3 has 13 residues. Germline-derived CDR1 and CDR2 are MNHEY and SVGAGI. The CDR3 nucleotides are TGTGCCAGCAGTGGGGGACAGGGTGGTGAAGCTTTCTTT. The encoded protein is CASSGGQGGEAFF.

The chain recombines TRBV7-2 with TRBJ1-1; D call uncertain. CDR3 length: 13 amino acids. CDR1 is SGHTA, CDR2 FQGNSA, per germline. Trimming took off 7 bases at V and 5 bases at J, with 14 bases between the two ends. CDR3 nucleotides: TGTGCCAGCATCTTTAAGGGTGGTACTGAAGCTTTCTTT. Protein product: CASIFKGGTEAFF. Supplemented by reference TRBV7-2 and TRBJ1-1, the full variable domain reads GAGVSQSPSNKVTEKGKDVELRCDPISGHTALYWYRQSLGQGLEFLIYFQGNSAPDKSGLPSDRFSAERTGGSVSTLTIQRTQQEDSAVYLCASIFKGGTEAFFGQGTRLTVV.

The gene calls are TRBV11-2 and TRBJ1-6, with D hard to call. Germline CDR1 SGHAT, CDR2 FQNNGV. The ends were cut back, 0 bases at V and 7 bases at J, with 10 bases in the middle. CDR3 length: 15 residues. In DNA form, the CDR3 reads TGTGCCAGCAGCTTAGATCCCGCCTCAAATTCACCCCTCCACTTT. Protein product: CASSLDPASNSPLHF.

The chain uses TRBV6-5 and TRBJ2-2, with D unresolved. The germline V gene encodes CDR1 MNHEY and CDR2 SVGAGI. V was clipped by 2 bases and J by 7 bases, with 5 bases between them. This CDR3 is 12 amino acids long. The CDR3 coding sequence is TGTGCCAGCAGTTACCTCGACGGGGAGCTGTTTTTT. Residues: CASSYLDGELFF.

The chain combines TRBV5-1 with TRBJ1-4; D is possibly TRBD1 (5 bases). Germline V CDR1 and CDR2: SGHRS, YFSETQ. V shed 6 bases and J shed 3 bases, with 12 bases lying between them. The CDR3 covers 14 residues. The CDR3 region has the DNA TGCGCCAGCACTACCGGGACGTCTAATGAAAAACTGTTTTTT. Translation: CASTTGTSNEKLFF. The whole variable domain, filled in from reference TRBV5-1 and TRBJ1-4, reads KAGVTQTPRYLIKTRGQQVTLSCSPISGHRSVSWYQQTPGQGLQFLFEYFSETQRNKGNFPGRFSGRQFSNSRSEMNVSTLELGDSALYLCASTTGTSNEKLFFGSGTQLSVL.

The V and J genes are TRBV2 and TRBJ2-5, with 9 positions matching TRBD2. This CDR3 region has 14 residues. The germline CDR1 and CDR2 sequences are SNHLY and FYNNEI. The V segment lost 6 bases and the J segment 2 bases; nucleotides outside the gene matches: 4. CDR3 DNA sequence: TGTGCCAGCAGACCGGGACTAGCACAAGAGACCCAGTACTTC. Translating it yields CASRPGLAQETQYF.

The CDR3 spells CASSAGISGNTIYF. The CDR3, as DNA: TGTGCCAGCAGCGCAGGGATCTCTGGAAACACCATATATTTT. This sequence joins TRBV9 and TRBJ1-3; possibly TRBD1 for D (5 bases). The CDR3 spans 14 residues. Germline V gene data show CDR1 as SGDLS and CDR2 as YYNGEE. Trimming stripped 3 bases from V and 0 bases from J, with 7 bases between.

The genes are TRBV7-9 and TRBJ2-1; 9 positions match TRBD2. Unmatched junction bases numbered 10, after V lost 5 bases and J lost 8 bases. CDR1 is SEHNR, CDR2 FQNEAQ, per germline (reference sequence). The CDR3 consists of 15 residues. The DNA for the CDR3 is TGTGCCAGCAGCCACGCGGCTAGCGGGGCATATGAGCAGTTCTTC. As protein: CASSHAASGAYEQFF.

CDR3 loop: CATKTANYGYTF. In DNA form, the CDR3 reads TGTGCCACCAAGACAGCTAACTATGGCTACACCTTC. The chain has TRBV2 and TRBJ1-2, with D tentatively TRBD1 (5 bases). From germline, CDR1 is SNHLY and CDR2 FYNNEI. The V end was cut by 10 bases, the J end by 0 bases, with 9 bases between. This CDR3 comprises 12 residues. Drawing the rest from reference TRBV2 and TRBJ1-2, the complete variable domain is EPEVTQTPSHQVTQMGQEVILRCVPISNHLYFYWYRQILGQKVEFLVSFYNNEISEKSEIFDDQFSVERPDGSNFTLKIRSTKLEDSAMYFCATKTANYGYTFGSGTRLTVV.

The table lists this clone with a few counts. The chain links TRBV2 to TRBJ1-2; 7 bases are a match to TRBD1. The trim removed 6 bases at V and 6 bases at J, leaving 4 bases unmatched. CDR1 is SNHLY, CDR2 FYNNEI, per germline. This CDR3 is built from 12 residues. This CDR3 reads CASRQGIDGYTF. The CDR3 nucleotides read TGTGCCAGCAGACAGGGGATAGATGGCTACACCTTC.

Only one count was recorded for this clone. The chain uses TRBV7-2 and TRBJ2-3; 8 bases align to TRBD1. There are 14 residues in the CDR3. V gave up 4 bases and J gave up 7 bases; unmatched junction bases: 7. Per germline, CDR1 SGHTA and CDR2 FQGNSA. CDR3 residues: CASSYRDRQNTQYF. DNA of the CDR3: TGTGCCAGCAGCTACCGGGACAGGCAGAATACGCAGTATTTT.

This clone was observed a few times. V and J are TRBV2 and TRBJ2-7; 11 bases agree with TRBD1. The germline V gene has CDR1 SNHLY and CDR2 FYNNEI. This CDR3 region has 12 residues. V lost 11 bases, J lost 6 bases, and 6 bases stayed unmatched. The CDR3 nucleotides read TGTGCCTGTGGACAGGGGGCGGGCGAGCAGTACTTC. This codes for CACGQGAGEQYF.

The V and J genes are TRBV2 and TRBJ1-1; D ambiguous. Deletions cut 3 bases from V and 7 bases from J, with 6 bases between. Germline V CDR1 and CDR2: SNHLY, FYNNEI. This CDR3 has 11 residues. CDR3 loop: CASSDPYEAFF. The CDR3 nucleotides are TGTGCCAGCAGTGACCCGTATGAAGCTTTCTTT.

The chain employs TRBV2 and TRBJ1-2; 7 bases align to TRBD1. The junction had 6 bases not matched to a gene; V was cut back by 0 bases and J by 5 bases. The CDR3 is made up of 15 amino acids. Germline V lookup: CDR1 SNHLY, CDR2 FYNNEI. CDR3: CASSEAVEGAYGYTF. The CDR3 nucleotides read TGTGCCAGCAGTGAAGCAGTCGAGGGGGCTTATGGCTACACCTTC.

The V call is TRBV7-9, the J call TRBJ1-3; D possibly corresponds to TRBD1 (6 bases). Germline lookup yields CDR1 SEHNR and CDR2 FQNEAQ (reference sequence). The V end lost 5 bases, the J end lost 3 bases, and 23 bases lay between the germline ends. CDR3 length: 18 amino acids. The CDR3 DNA reads as TGTGCCAGCAGCCATCCGAGGACGGGGGCTCTTAGTGGAAACACCATATATTTT. This sequence encodes CASSHPRTGALSGNTIYF. Together with reference TRBV7-9 and TRBJ1-3, the CDR3 gives the full variable domain: DTGVSQNPRHKITKRGQNVTFRCDPISEHNRLYWYRQTLGQGPEFLTYFQNEAQLEKSRLLSDRFSAERPKGSFSTLEIQRTEQGDSAMYLCASSHPRTGALSGNTIYFGEGSWLTVV.

The rearrangement joins TRBV6-5 to TRBJ1-1, with 7 nucleotides matching TRBD1. CDR3 length: 15 amino acids. The V segment lost 6 bases and the J segment 4 bases; nucleotides outside the gene matches: 11. Germline assignment: CDR1 MNHEY and CDR2 SVGAGI. The DNA of the CDR3 is TGTGCCAGCAGCCGAAGACAGGGCGGGGGCACTGAAGCTTTCTTT. Translating gives CASSRRQGGGTEAFF.

CDR3 in DNA: TGTGCCAGCAGCCACGGGGGCGGCTTTCAGCAGACGTCAGATACGCAGTATTTT. It is translated as CASSHGGGFQQTSDTQYF. V is TRBV7-6 and J is TRBJ2-3; D is perhaps TRBD1 or TRBD2 (6 bases each). CDR3 length equals 18 residues. The V end lost 5 bases, the J end lost 4 bases, and 25 bases lay between the germline ends. The germline gives CDR1 SGHVS, CDR2 FNYEAQ.

The rearrangement links TRBV7-2 to TRBJ2-7, with 7 positions matching TRBD2. Germline loops: CDR1 SGHTA, CDR2 FQGNSA. V dropped 6 bases and J dropped 0; count of bases not matched to a gene: 8. The CDR3 spans 15 residues. For the CDR3, the DNA is TGTGCCAGCAGTTGGGTGGGGGGGAGCTCCTACGAGCAGTACTTC. It translates to CASSWVGGSSYEQYF. The variable domain in full, with the rest retrieved from reference TRBV7-2 and TRBJ2-7, is GAGVSQSPSNKVTEKGKDVELRCDPISGHTALYWYRQSLGQGLEFLIYFQGNSAPDKSGLPSDRFSAERTGGSVSTLTIQRTQQEDSAVYLCASSWVGGSSYEQYFGPGTRLTVT.

The chain recombines TRBV6-1 with TRBJ2-1, with D perhaps given as TRBD1 or TRBD2 (6 bases each). This CDR3 comprises 15 residues. Germline loops: CDR1 MNHNS, CDR2 SASEGT. V lost 6 bases and J 9 bases, leaving 21 bases between the germline ends. The chain's CDR3 is CASRTGAARPSEQFF. The CDR3 nucleotides read TGTGCCAGCAGGACGGGGGCGGCACGTCCGAGTGAGCAGTTCTTC.

V gene TRBV18 combines with J gene TRBJ1-1; no definite D call. The CDR3 contains 12 residues. V lost 3 bases, J lost 1 base, and 3 bases lay in between. The germline V gene has CDR1 KGHSH and CDR2 LQKENI. The CDR3 DNA reads as TGTGCCAGCTCACCTACGAACACTGAAGCTTTCTTT. It is translated as CASSPTNTEAFF.

In nucleotides, the CDR3 is TGTGCCAGCAGTGCCCCCAGCGGGGGGGCGAATGAGCAGTTCTTC. This translates into CASSAPSGGANEQFF. The chain couples TRBV6-1 to TRBJ2-1, with 10 bases lining up with TRBD2. CDR1 and CDR2 (germline): MNHNS, SASEGT. This CDR3 is 15 amino acids long. The junction had 7 bases not matched to a gene; V was cut back by 4 bases and J by 7 bases.

The chain employs TRBV7-2 and TRBJ2-3; D is unresolved. The V and J ends lost 7 bases and 5 bases respectively, with 13 bases between them. Germline CDR1 reads SGHTA; CDR2 reads FQGNSA. This CDR3 has 13 amino acids. CDR3 sequence reads: CASTPFMGDTQYF. CDR3 sequence (DNA): TGTGCCAGCACCCCCTTCATGGGAGATACGCAGTATTTT.

The CDR3 here is CASRRTGASNSPLHF. In DNA, the CDR3 is TGTGCCAGCAGGAGGACAGGGGCAAGTAATTCACCCCTCCACTTT. The rearrangement links TRBV2 to TRBJ1-6, with 9 bases identical to TRBD1. Germline CDR1 SNHLY, CDR2 FYNNEI. CDR3 length: 15 amino acids. Germline trimming cut 6 bases from V and 6 bases from J; bases unmatched to any gene: 6.

V usage is TRBV30 and J usage is TRBJ1-2, with 7 bases that match TRBD1. This CDR3 contains 14 residues. The V gene end was trimmed by 8 bases and the J gene end by 4 bases; junction bases not matched to a gene: 13. Germline CDR1 reads GTSNPN; CDR2 reads SVGIG (reference sequence). The CDR3 loop reads CARTEGRGGYGYTF. Written as DNA, the CDR3 is TGTGCCAGGACTGAGGGCAGGGGGGGCTATGGCTACACCTTC.